This T cell receptor (beta chain) was sequenced for a study of T cells after yellow fever vaccination. Study-level information: SMART-Seq v4 Ultra Low Input prepared libraries from low-cell fractions.

With regard to this clonotype: Its antigen is undetermined.

Study-wide points: CD4 and CD8 compartments shared a small share of clonotypes, likely from convergent recombination. Boosting was followed by the reappearance of most primary-vaccination clones (around 95% CD4, roughly 90% CD8).

V was trimmed by 0 bases and J by 10 bases, leaving 13 bases between them. The V gene's germline CDR1 is SGHRS and CDR2 YFSETQ. The CDR3 loop spans 13 amino acids. Making TCR cDNA involved 5'RACE template switching, which added UMIs and a universal primer site. In TCRdb, the 5' RACE reads were re-called with MiXCR into one record per CDR3 protein. Here the sample spans about 320,000 distinct CDR3 sequences, 6.8% being singletons. The receptor's source is a man aged 18-30 years who received the YFV17D yellow fever vaccine. This chain connects TRBV5-1 to TRBJ1-1; D uncertain. This sample comprised PBMCs, obtained 35 to 50 days after the first yellow fever vaccination. As DNA, the CDR3 is TGCGCCAGCAGCTTGGGAGAGGGCGCGGGAGCTTTCTTT. It codes for CASSLGEGAGAFF. Filled out from reference TRBV5-1 and TRBJ1-1, the complete variable domain reads KAGVTQTPRYLIKTRGQQVTLSCSPISGHRSVSWYQQTPGQGLQFLFEYFSETQRNKGNFPGRFSGRQFSNSRSEMNVSTLELGDSALYLCASSLGEGAGAFFGQGTRLTVV.